The 16 T cell receptor beta chains listed next were all sequenced from one sample in a study of blood T cell repertoires in COVID-19 (dated by TCRdb to between 2020 and 2021). The library was generated by the immunoSEQ multiplex PCR assay. TCRdb holds this immuneACCESS table with in-frame rearrangements only. Some clones are missing; in checked studies, unresolved V genes explain under half, and the rest has no known cause. Across this sample there are 100,000 to 150,000 clones, with 90% seen only once. The ten largest account for approximately 3.5% of the sample. The sample was peripheral blood. These receptors were collected from a man aged 50-60 years with active COVID-19.

The V call is TRBV19, the J call TRBJ1-1, with TRBD1 identical over 7 bases. CDR1 is LNHDA and CDR2 is SQIVND in the germline V gene (reference sequence). This CDR3 is built from 12 residues. V gave up 5 bases and J gave up 8 bases; unmatched junction bases: 5. CDR3 in DNA: TGTGCCAGTAGTCGAGGGGGCAGGGAAGCTTTCTTT. It encodes CASSRGGREAFF.

The chain is built from TRBV6-5 and TRBJ1-1; D gene unclear. The germline CDR1 and CDR2 sequences are MNHEY and SVGAGI. This CDR3 region has 14 residues. Trimming removed 3 bases at V and 2 bases at J, with 10 bases between. The CDR3 coding sequence is TGTGCCAGCAGTTATCGAGGATCAAACACTGAAGCTTTCTTT. Its translation: CASSYRGSNTEAFF.

J is TRBJ2-5 and V is TRBV2; TRBD2 might be the D (7 bases). Germline V CDR1 and CDR2: SNHLY, FYNNEI. There are 16 residues in the CDR3. Trimming removed 8 bases from V and 5 bases from J, with 24 bases in between. The CDR3, as DNA: TGTGCCAGCCACTCCCCCACGGAGGGGGGAGGGGAGACCCAGTACTTC. Its translation is CASHSPTEGGGETQYF.

The chain links TRBV15 to TRBJ1-5, with D maybe TRBD1 (5 bases). V was trimmed by 3 bases and J by 4 bases, leaving 10 bases between them. Looked up from germline, CDR1 is LNHNV and CDR2 is YYDKDF (reference sequence). This CDR3 has 14 amino acids. CDR3 nucleotide sequence: TGTGCCACCAGCAGGGCGGGGGGGAATCAGCCCCAGCATTTT. It yields the protein CATSRAGGNQPQHF.

The V and J genes are TRBV28 and TRBJ1-2; 7 nucleotides match TRBD1. Per germline, CDR1 MDHEN and CDR2 SYDVKM. V lost 4 bases to trimming and J lost 4 bases; unmatched junction nucleotides: 6. This CDR3 contains 14 residues. CDR3: CASSWRQGAYGYTF. In nucleotides, the CDR3 is TGTGCCAGCAGTTGGAGACAGGGAGCCTATGGCTACACCTTC.

The chain links TRBV21-1 to TRBJ1-1. TRBV21-1 is deemed a pseudogene. The CDR3 has 15 amino acids. The CDR3 DNA is TGTGCCAGCAGCAAAGGGGGGGGGCTAGGCACTGAAGCTTTCTTT. Translated, it gives CASSKGGGLGTEAFF.

V gene TRBV3-1 (or the pseudogene TRBV3-2) combines with J gene TRBJ2-5, with D perhaps matching TRBD1 (5 bases). This CDR3 comprises 15 residues. Trimming stripped 0 bases from V and 5 bases from J, with 13 bases between. Germline CDR1 LGHDT, CDR2 YNNKEL (reference sequence). The CDR3: CASSQDQGAEETQYF. The CDR3 DNA is TGTGCCAGCAGCCAAGATCAAGGGGCCGAGGAGACCCAGTACTTC.

This clone was seen once. The rearrangement links TRBV7-8 to TRBJ2-4; maybe TRBD1 (5 bases). The germline V gene has CDR1 SGHVS and CDR2 FQNEAQ. The CDR3 covers 15 residues. Trimming removed 4 bases from V and 3 bases from J, with 13 bases in between. The CDR3 loop reads CASSSRSRDKNIQYF. CDR3 nucleotide sequence: TGTGCCAGCAGCTCACGGAGCAGGGACAAAAACATTCAGTACTTC.

The rearrangement links TRBV13 to TRBJ1-2; TRBD1 matches 8 bases. The trim removed 0 bases at V and 6 bases at J, leaving 6 bases unmatched. From germline, CDR1 is PRHDT and CDR2 FYEKMQ (reference sequence). The CDR3 consists of 15 residues. The CDR3 DNA reads as TGTGCCAGCAGCTTAGGCCGGGACAGGTCGGATGGCTACACCTTC. It translates to CASSLGRDRSDGYTF.

The CDR3 here is CASSHRQSFENTEAFF. CDR3 DNA: TGTGCCAGCAGCCATCGACAGTCTTTTGAGAACACTGAAGCTTTCTTT. The V call is TRBV11-2, the J call TRBJ1-1; tentative D call: TRBD1 (5 bases). The CDR3 has 16 amino acids. V was clipped by 5 bases and J by 1 base, with 17 bases between them. Germline CDR1 and CDR2: SGHAT and FQNNGV. Full variable domain (outside the CDR3, taken from reference TRBV11-2 and TRBJ1-1): EAGVAQSPRYKIIEKRQSVAFWCNPISGHATLYWYQQILGQGPKLLIQFQNNGVVDDSQLPKDRFSAERLKGVDSTLKIQPAKLEDSAVYLCASSHRQSFENTEAFFGQGTRLTVV.

The gene calls are TRBV7-8 and TRBJ2-7; tentative D call: TRBD1 (5 bases). Per the germline V gene, CDR1 is SGHVS and CDR2 is FQNEAQ. V was pared by 0 bases and J by 1 base, with 10 bases between. The CDR3 consists of 15 residues. The CDR3 region is CASSLAQGGSYEQYF. In nucleotides, the CDR3 is TGTGCCAGCAGCTTAGCCCAGGGTGGGTCCTACGAGCAGTACTTC.

The chain links TRBV7-9 to TRBJ1-1, with no clear D. The CDR3 has 13 residues. CDR1 SEHNR and CDR2 FQNEAQ come from the germline V gene (reference sequence). Trimming removed 4 bases from V and 3 bases from J, with 9 bases in between. CDR3 in amino acids: CASSYSGYTEAFF. Here the CDR3 DNA reads TGTGCCAGCAGCTACAGTGGGTACACTGAAGCTTTCTTT.

The chain recombines TRBV3-1 (or the pseudogene TRBV3-2) with TRBJ1-4; tentatively, D is TRBD1 (5 bases). The CDR3 has 12 amino acids. The germline V gene has CDR1 LGHDT and CDR2 YNNKEL (reference sequence). V shed 1 base and J shed 10 bases, with 7 bases lying between them. CDR3 residues: CASSQGDRKLFF. Here the CDR3 DNA reads TGTGCCAGCAGCCAAGGTGACAGAAAACTGTTTTTT.

CDR3 sequence: CASSDSINLRQAAHNQPQHF. The CDR3 region has the DNA TGTGCCAGCAGTGACTCGATAAACCTAAGACAGGCCGCTCACAATCAGCCCCAGCATTTT. The V and J genes are TRBV6-4 and TRBJ1-5; possible D gene TRBD1, 6 bases. There are 20 residues in the CDR3. V lost 0 bases and J lost 3, with 24 bases in between. CDR1 and CDR2 (germline): MRHNA, SNTAGT.

V gene TRBV9 combines with J gene TRBJ1-5; unclear D gene. Trimming took 0 bases from V and 0 from J, leaving 7 bases between them. Germline V gives CDR1 SGDLS, CDR2 YYNGEE. This CDR3 has 15 residues. The CDR3 bases are TGTGCCAGCAGCGTAGACGGTTATAGCAATCAGCCCCAGCATTTT. The encoded protein is CASSVDGYSNQPQHF.

The rearrangement joins TRBV10-2 to TRBJ1-2; maybe TRBD1 (6 bases). The CDR3 runs 13 residues. Looked up from germline, CDR1 is WSHSY and CDR2 is SAAADI. The V end was cut by 5 bases, the J end by 2 bases, with 9 bases between. The CDR3 coding sequence is TGCGCCAGCAGTACAGGGTCCAACTATGGCTACACCTTC. Translated: CASSTGSNYGYTF.